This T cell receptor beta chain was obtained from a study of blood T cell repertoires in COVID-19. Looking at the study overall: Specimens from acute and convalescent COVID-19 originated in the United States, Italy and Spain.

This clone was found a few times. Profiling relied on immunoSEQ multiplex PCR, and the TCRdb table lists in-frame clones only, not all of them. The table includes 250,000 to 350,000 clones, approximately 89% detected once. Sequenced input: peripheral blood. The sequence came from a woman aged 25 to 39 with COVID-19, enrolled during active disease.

The CDR3 DNA is TGTGCCAGCAGCTTAGATCCTAGGACTATACCCTACGAGCAGTACTTC. Translation: CASSLDPRTIPYEQYF. The chain joins TRBV7-2 to TRBJ2-7, with D tentatively TRBD2 (6 bases). From germline, CDR1 is SGHTA and CDR2 FQGNSA. The V and J ends lost 1 base and 2 bases respectively, with 15 bases between them. The CDR3 has 16 residues.